The sequence of this T cell receptor beta chain was determined in a study of OX40 agonist ivuxolimab in advanced cancers. Study-level findings and limits: Average numbers of expanded clones were greater in CD8+ T cells than in CD4+.

About this clone: The antigen is undetermined.

This CDR3 has 15 amino acids. Trimming left V 5 bases short and J 3 bases short, with 17 bases between. Looked up from germline, CDR1 is MDHEN and CDR2 is SYDVKM. The repertoire was sequenced with immunoSEQ multiplex PCR; TCRdb's copy has only in-frame clones and lacks some. The sample yields 55,000 to 75,000 clones, around nine tenths seen once. Sampling of blood occurred at baseline, cycle 4 day 1, and cycle 7 day 1. Here the sequenced sample was CD4+ or CD8+ T cells sorted from blood, taken in a trial of the OX40 agonist ivuxolimab. J is TRBJ2-7 and V is TRBV28; D is perhaps TRBD2 (5 bases). The TCR comes from an adult with an advanced solid tumor such as melanoma, head and neck, liver or kidney cancer. The CDR3 coding sequence is TGTGCCAGCAGTCATGCAGGAGGCCTCCGCTACGAGCAGTACTTC. Translation gives CASSHAGGLRYEQYF.